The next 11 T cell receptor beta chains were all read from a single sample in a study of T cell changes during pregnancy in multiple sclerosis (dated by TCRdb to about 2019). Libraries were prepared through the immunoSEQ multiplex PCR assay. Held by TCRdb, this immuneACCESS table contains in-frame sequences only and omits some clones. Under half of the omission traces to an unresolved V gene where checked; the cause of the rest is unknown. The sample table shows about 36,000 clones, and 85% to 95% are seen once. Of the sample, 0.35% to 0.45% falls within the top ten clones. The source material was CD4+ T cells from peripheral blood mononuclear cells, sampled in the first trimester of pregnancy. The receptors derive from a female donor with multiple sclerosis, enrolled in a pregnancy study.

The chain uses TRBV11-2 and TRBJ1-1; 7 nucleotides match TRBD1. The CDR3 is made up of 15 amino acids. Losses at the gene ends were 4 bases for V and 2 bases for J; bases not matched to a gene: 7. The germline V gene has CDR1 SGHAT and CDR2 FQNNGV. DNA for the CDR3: TGTGCCAGCAGCTCCTATGACAGGGACAACACTGAAGCTTTCTTT. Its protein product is CASSSYDRDNTEAFF.

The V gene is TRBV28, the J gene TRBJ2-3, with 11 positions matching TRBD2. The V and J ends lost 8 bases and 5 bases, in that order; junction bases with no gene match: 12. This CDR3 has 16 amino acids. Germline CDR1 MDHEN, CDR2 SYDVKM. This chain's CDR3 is CASDQKLAGAGDTQYF. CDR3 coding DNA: TGTGCCAGCGACCAAAAACTAGCGGGAGCGGGAGATACGCAGTATTTT.

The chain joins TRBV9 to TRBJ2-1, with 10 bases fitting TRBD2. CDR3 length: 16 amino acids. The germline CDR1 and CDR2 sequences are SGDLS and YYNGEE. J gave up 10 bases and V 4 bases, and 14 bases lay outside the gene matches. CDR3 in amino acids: CASSPRGLAGVGEQFF. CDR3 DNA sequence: TGTGCCAGCAGCCCCCGGGGGCTAGCGGGAGTAGGGGAGCAGTTCTTC. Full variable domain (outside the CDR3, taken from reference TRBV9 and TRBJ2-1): DSGVTQTPKHLITATGQRVTLRCSPRSGDLSVYWYQQSLDQGLQFLIQYYNGEERAKGNILERFSAQQFPDLHSELNLSSLELGDSALYFCASSPRGLAGVGEQFFGPGTRLTVL.

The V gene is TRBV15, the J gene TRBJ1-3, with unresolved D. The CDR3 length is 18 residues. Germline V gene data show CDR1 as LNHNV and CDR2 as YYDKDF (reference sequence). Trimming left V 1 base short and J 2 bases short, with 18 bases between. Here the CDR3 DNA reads TGTGCCACCAGCAGAGTTCGAGAGGGAGTAGGACCTGGAAACACCATATATTTT. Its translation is CATSRVREGVGPGNTIYF.

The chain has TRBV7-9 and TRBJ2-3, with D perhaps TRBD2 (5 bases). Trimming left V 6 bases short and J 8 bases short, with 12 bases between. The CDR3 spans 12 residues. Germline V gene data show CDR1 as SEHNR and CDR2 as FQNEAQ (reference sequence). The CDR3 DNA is TGTGCCAGCAGTGGATCGGAGGCTACGCAGTATTTT. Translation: CASSGSEATQYF.

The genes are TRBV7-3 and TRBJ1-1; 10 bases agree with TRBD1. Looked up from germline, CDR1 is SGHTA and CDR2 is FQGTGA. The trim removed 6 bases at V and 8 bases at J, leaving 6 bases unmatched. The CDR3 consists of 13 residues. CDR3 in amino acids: CASSSGQGGEAFF. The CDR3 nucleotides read TGTGCCAGCAGTTCCGGACAGGGGGGGGAAGCTTTCTTT.

For the CDR3, the DNA is TGTGCTAGTGGCTTGCCCCTTCTAGAGCAGTTCTTC. It translates to CASGLPLLEQFF. The chain is built from TRBV12-5 and TRBJ2-1, with unresolved D. The CDR3 is made up of 12 amino acids. Germline CDR1 reads LGHNT; CDR2 reads FRNRAP. Trimming pared 6 bases from V and 10 bases from J, leaving 13 bases between.

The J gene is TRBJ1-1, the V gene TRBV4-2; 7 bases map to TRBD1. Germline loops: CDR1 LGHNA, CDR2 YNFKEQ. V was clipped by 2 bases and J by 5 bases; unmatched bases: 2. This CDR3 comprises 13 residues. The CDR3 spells CASSQRTGTEAFF. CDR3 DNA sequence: TGTGCCAGCAGCCAACGGACAGGAACTGAAGCTTTCTTT.

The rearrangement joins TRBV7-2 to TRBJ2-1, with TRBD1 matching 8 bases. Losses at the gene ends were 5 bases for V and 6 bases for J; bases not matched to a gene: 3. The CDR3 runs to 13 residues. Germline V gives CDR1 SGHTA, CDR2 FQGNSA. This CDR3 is CASSLTGGNEQFF. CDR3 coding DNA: TGTGCCAGCAGCCTTACAGGGGGCAATGAGCAGTTCTTC.

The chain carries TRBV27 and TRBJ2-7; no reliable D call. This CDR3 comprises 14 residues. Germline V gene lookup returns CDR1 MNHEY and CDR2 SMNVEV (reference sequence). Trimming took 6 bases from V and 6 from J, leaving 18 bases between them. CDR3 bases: TGTGCCAGCAGACCTCTAAGCCCATATGGCGAGCAGTACTTC. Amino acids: CASRPLSPYGEQYF.

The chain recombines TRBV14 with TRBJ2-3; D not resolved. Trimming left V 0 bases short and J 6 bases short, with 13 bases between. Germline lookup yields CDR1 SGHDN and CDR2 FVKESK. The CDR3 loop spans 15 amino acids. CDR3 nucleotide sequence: TGTGCCAGCAGCCAAGATAGGCTAGAGGCGGATACGCAGTATTTT. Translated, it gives CASSQDRLEADTQYF.